Listed below are T cell receptor beta chains from one sample, sequenced in a study of regulatory T cells in long-lasting Graves disease. TCRdb reprocessed the multiplex PCR reads with MiXCR, giving one entry per CDR3 protein. This sample has hundreds of thousands of distinct CDR3 sequences, with 25% to 30% found just once. The sample consisted of peripheral blood mononuclear cells (PBMCs), taken when the disease was refractory, from a patient treated with antithyroid drugs. The source is a female donor with Graves disease. The CDR3 runs from the conserved cysteine through the conserved F or W. A D gene is named only where the DNA matches it firmly. Clone size is stated in some rows and not others, as once, few, many or a class when expanded.

j_gene: TRBJ2-7; abundance: NA; v_gene: TRBV3-1; d_gene: NA; CDR3aa: CASSRGVLYEQYF; CDR3nt: TGTGCCAGCAGTAGAGGGGTGCTGTACGAGCAGTACTTC
j_gene: TRBJ1-1; abundance: NA; v_gene: TRBV29-1; d_gene: NA; CDR3aa: CSAGENEYTEAFF; CDR3nt: TGCAGCGCTGGGGAAAATGAGTACACTGAAGCTTTCTTT
j_gene: TRBJ1-2; abundance: many; v_gene: TRBV28; d_gene: NA; CDR3aa: CASSLAGDYYGYTF; CDR3nt: TGTGCCAGCAGTTTGGCAGGGGACTATTATGGCTACACCTTC
j_gene: TRBJ2-6; abundance: NA; v_gene: TRBV5-1; d_gene: TRBD1; CDR3aa: CASSGNPGQADLWANVLTF; CDR3nt: TGCGCCAGCAGCGGGAATCCGGGACAGGCAGACCTGTGGGCCAACGTCCTGACTTTC
j_gene: TRBJ2-7; abundance: few; v_gene: TRBV20-1; d_gene: NA; CDR3aa: CSASGATYEQYF; CDR3nt: TGCAGTGCTAGCGGAGCGACCTACGAGCAGTACTTC
j_gene: TRBJ1-5; abundance: once; v_gene: TRBV12-3/TRBV12-4; d_gene: NA; CDR3aa: CASSFWRQINQPQHF; CDR3nt: TGTGCCAGCAGTTTTTGGAGGCAGATCAATCAGCCCCAGCATTTT
j_gene: TRBJ2-2; abundance: NA; v_gene: TRBV19; d_gene: NA; CDR3aa: CASSITSTGKAGELFF; CDR3nt: TGTGCCAGTAGTATAACGAGCACAGGAAAAGCCGGGGAGCTGTTTTTT
j_gene: TRBJ1-1; abundance: many; v_gene: TRBV12-3/TRBV12-4; d_gene: NA; CDR3aa: CASSLVDQRTTEAFF; CDR3nt: TGTGCCAGCAGTTTAGTAGACCAGAGAACCACTGAAGCTTTCTTT
j_gene: TRBJ2-5; abundance: NA; v_gene: TRBV5-6; d_gene: NA; CDR3aa: CASSGTSWETQYF; CDR3nt: TGTGCCAGCAGCGGAACTAGCTGGGAGACCCAGTACTTC
j_gene: TRBJ1-2; abundance: few; v_gene: TRBV19; d_gene: NA; CDR3aa: CASSLDAGTTFGYTF; CDR3nt: TGTGCCAGTAGTCTCGATGCGGGTACGACCTTTGGCTACACCTTC
j_gene: TRBJ2-7; abundance: NA; v_gene: TRBV5-1; d_gene: TRBD2; CDR3aa: CARDGTSGSYEQYF; CDR3nt: TGCGCCAGAGATGGGACTAGCGGATCCTACGAGCAGTACTTC
j_gene: TRBJ2-7; abundance: few; v_gene: TRBV13; d_gene: NA; CDR3aa: CASSLFGEGGYEQYF; CDR3nt: TGTGCCAGCAGCTTATTCGGGGAAGGCGGCTACGAGCAGTACTTC
j_gene: TRBJ1-5; abundance: few; v_gene: TRBV2; d_gene: TRBD1; CDR3aa: CASSEPRQGGQPQHF; CDR3nt: TGTGCCAGCAGTGAGCCGAGACAGGGGGGGCAGCCCCAGCATTTT
j_gene: TRBJ2-7; abundance: once; v_gene: TRBV29-1; d_gene: NA; CDR3aa: CSVLRTGSYEQYF; CDR3nt: TGCAGCGTCCTACGCACAGGGTCCTACGAGCAGTACTTC
j_gene: TRBJ2-7; abundance: few; v_gene: TRBV12-3/TRBV12-4; d_gene: NA; CDR3aa: CASSFEKATVYEQYF; CDR3nt: TGTGCCAGCAGTTTTGAGAAGGCGACCGTGTACGAGCAGTACTTC
j_gene: TRBJ1-1; abundance: many; v_gene: TRBV27; d_gene: NA; CDR3aa: CASSLIRETEAFF; CDR3nt: TGTGCCAGCAGTTTGATTCGGGAAACTGAAGCTTTCTTT
j_gene: TRBJ2-5; abundance: few; v_gene: TRBV3-1; d_gene: NA; CDR3aa: CASSQDLVQETQYF; CDR3nt: TGTGCCAGCAGCCAAGATCTGGTTCAAGAGACCCAGTACTTC
j_gene: TRBJ1-3; abundance: NA; v_gene: TRBV14; d_gene: NA; CDR3aa: CASSQEARFGSGNTIYF; CDR3nt: TGTGCCAGCAGCCAAGAAGCTCGGTTTGGCTCTGGAAACACCATATATTTT
j_gene: TRBJ1-4; abundance: NA; v_gene: TRBV5-5; d_gene: TRBD1; CDR3aa: CASSRGQVATNEKLFF; CDR3nt: TGTGCCAGCAGCAGGGGACAGGTTGCAACTAATGAAAAACTGTTTTTT
j_gene: TRBJ1-2; abundance: few; v_gene: TRBV6-1; d_gene: TRBD1; CDR3aa: CASSRDRDRDNYGYTF; CDR3nt: TGTGCCAGCAGCCGGGACAGGGATCGGGATAACTATGGCTACACCTTC
j_gene: TRBJ2-7; abundance: NA; v_gene: TRBV28; d_gene: NA; CDR3aa: CASRSTRYEQYF; CDR3nt: TGTGCCAGCAGATCAACTCGGTACGAGCAGTACTTC
j_gene: TRBJ2-7; abundance: NA; v_gene: TRBV3-1; d_gene: NA; CDR3aa: CATYAPYEQYF; CDR3nt: TGTGCCACCTATGCACCCTACGAGCAGTACTTC